The 27 T cell receptor beta chains below come from one sample, sequenced in a study of OX40 agonist ivuxolimab in advanced cancers. Assay: immunoSEQ multiplex PCR; the TCRdb copy retains only in-frame clones and omits some. Of over 55,000 clones listed, 85% to 90% were seen once; the top ten hold almost 4%. The source was CD4+ or CD8+ T cells sorted from blood, collected in a trial of the OX40 agonist ivuxolimab. The receptors derive from an adult with an advanced solid tumor such as melanoma, head and neck, liver or kidney cancer.

This chain uses TRBV9 with TRBJ2-5; the D call may be TRBD1 or TRBD2 (5 bases each). This CDR3 is 14 amino acids long. V dropped 4 bases and J dropped 2 bases, with 12 bases sitting between them. Germline V gives CDR1 SGDLS, CDR2 YYNGEE. CDR3 nucleotide sequence: TGTGCCAGCAGCTTCGGGACGGAACAAGAGACCCAGTACTTC. This gives the protein CASSFGTEQETQYF.

V usage is TRBV2 and J usage is TRBJ1-3; 9 positions agree with TRBD1. CDR1 and CDR2 (germline): SNHLY, FYNNEI. There are 16 residues in the CDR3. Germline trimming cut 6 bases from V and 0 bases from J; bases unmatched to any gene: 6. Written as DNA, the CDR3 is TGTGCCAGCAGACAGGGGGCCCCCAACTCTGGAAACACCATATATTTT. Protein: CASRQGAPNSGNTIYF.

The rearrangement links TRBV29-1 to TRBJ1-3; D remains unclear. Germline V CDR1 and CDR2: SQVTM, ANQGSEA. The V and J ends lost 7 bases and 2 bases respectively, with 6 bases between them. The CDR3 has 11 residues. The CDR3 sequence: CSAYPGNTIYF. The CDR3 DNA is TGCAGCGCGTACCCTGGAAACACCATATATTTT.

The V and J genes are TRBV9 and TRBJ2-5; 15 bases are shared with TRBD2. The V segment lost 5 bases and the J segment 4 bases; nucleotides outside the gene matches: 9. The germline gives CDR1 SGDLS, CDR2 YYNGEE. The CDR3 covers 17 residues. In DNA form, the CDR3 reads TGTGCCAGCAGTAACCCGACGGGACTAGCGGGGGGAGAGACCCAGTACTTC. This translates into CASSNPTGLAGGETQYF.

The rearrangement links TRBV4-1 to TRBJ2-7; D is ambiguous. Germline CDR1 and CDR2: MGHRA and YSYEKL. The CDR3 length is 12 residues. With 6 bases removed from V and 7 bases from J, the gap between germline ends came to 13 bases. The CDR3 bases are TGCGCCAGCAGGCCCCTCATAGGAGAGCAGTACTTC. Its translation is CASRPLIGEQYF.

The rearrangement links TRBV11-3 to TRBJ2-5; the D gene could be TRBD1 or TRBD2 (6 bases each). This CDR3 region has 15 residues. Trimming pared 4 bases from V and 1 base from J, leaving 13 bases between. Germline V gene lookup returns CDR1 SGHNT and CDR2 YENEEA. This chain's CDR3 is CASSSREGGQETQYF. The CDR3 DNA follows: TGTGCCAGCAGCTCAAGAGAGGGGGGCCAAGAGACCCAGTACTTC.

The J gene is TRBJ2-2, the V gene TRBV29-1, with D possibly matching TRBD1 (6 bases). The CDR3 length is 15 residues. V lost 3 bases to trimming and J lost 0 bases, with 11 bases between them. Germline V lookup: CDR1 SQVTM, CDR2 ANQGSEA. DNA for the CDR3: TGCAGCGTTGATAGAGGACAGACGAACACCGGGGAGCTGTTTTTT. Amino acids: CSVDRGQTNTGELFF.

V usage is TRBV19 and J usage is TRBJ2-2, with TRBD1 as a possible D gene (5 bases). Germline CDR1 reads LNHDA; CDR2 reads SQIVND (reference sequence). Trimming stripped 1 base from V and 1 base from J, with 7 bases between. The CDR3 consists of 15 residues. In DNA, the CDR3 is TGTGCCAGTAGTATAGTGGACAAGAACACCGGGGAGCTGTTTTTT. Residues: CASSIVDKNTGELFF.

V and J are TRBV9 and TRBJ1-4; D not resolved. CDR3 length: 15 residues. Per the germline V gene, CDR1 is SGDLS and CDR2 is YYNGEE. V shed 2 bases and J shed 5 bases, with 13 bases lying between them. CDR3 nucleotides: TGTGCCAGCAGCGTCCACCCGGGAGGGAATGAAAAACTGTTTTTT. It codes for CASSVHPGGNEKLFF.

The V call is TRBV10-3, the J call TRBJ1-1, with a possible D match to TRBD1 (5 bases). Germline loops: CDR1 ENHRY, CDR2 SYGVKD. The CDR3 loop spans 12 amino acids. Deletions cut 3 bases from V and 7 bases from J, with 9 bases between. CDR3 DNA sequence: TGTGCCATCAGTGAAGGGACCCTTGAAGCTTTCTTT. This translates into CAISEGTLEAFF.

The chain carries TRBV9 and TRBJ2-1; D is perhaps TRBD2 (6 bases). Deletions cut 3 bases from V and 6 bases from J, with 16 bases between. This CDR3 spans 15 amino acids. Per germline, CDR1 SGDLS and CDR2 YYNGEE. The CDR3 nucleotides are TGTGCCAGCAGCGCGCGGGGCACCCTAGGCAATGAGCAGTTCTTC. It encodes CASSARGTLGNEQFF.

The chain has TRBV10-1 and TRBJ2-5, with TRBD1 matching 8 bases. V lost 6 bases, J lost 3 bases, and 6 bases stayed unmatched. The CDR3 spans 14 residues. Germline V lookup: CDR1 WNHNN, CDR2 SYGVQD (reference sequence). CDR3 residues: CASSGTGSEETQYF. CDR3 in DNA: TGCGCCAGCAGCGGGACAGGTTCGGAAGAGACCCAGTACTTC.

The V and J genes are TRBV27 and TRBJ2-1; 10 nucleotides line up with TRBD1. V lost 6 bases, J lost 7 bases, and 9 bases stayed unmatched. This CDR3 contains 15 residues. In germline, CDR1 is MNHEY, CDR2 SMNVEV (reference sequence). The CDR3 nucleotides read TGTGCCAGCAGCGGACGACAGGGGGCGTGGAATGAGCAGTTCTTC. Translation: CASSGRQGAWNEQFF.

The CDR3 bases are TGCGCCAGCAGTTGGACAGGGAATAATCAGCCCCAGCATTTT. Amino acids: CASSWTGNNQPQHF. The chain carries TRBV5-1 and TRBJ1-5, with 8 bases lining up with TRBD1. Germline V CDR1 and CDR2: SGHRS, YFSETQ. Trimming cost V 5 bases and J 4 bases; bases outside gene matches: 5. The CDR3 loop spans 14 amino acids. The variable domain in full, with the rest retrieved from reference TRBV5-1 and TRBJ1-5, is KAGVTQTPRYLIKTRGQQVTLSCSPISGHRSVSWYQQTPGQGLQFLFEYFSETQRNKGNFPGRFSGRQFSNSRSEMNVSTLELGDSALYLCASSWTGNNQPQHFGDGTRLSIL.

The chain employs TRBV5-1 and TRBJ1-1; 7 bases are shared with TRBD1. V shed 3 bases, J shed 1 base, and the junction held 3 bases outside the gene matches. The CDR3 totals 14 residues. CDR1 and CDR2 (germline): SGHRS, YFSETQ. This CDR3 is CASSWGTANTEAFF. CDR3 in DNA: TGCGCCAGCAGCTGGGGGACAGCGAACACTGAAGCTTTCTTT.

J is TRBJ2-5 and V is TRBV6-5, with 13 bases aligning to TRBD2. The length of the CDR3 is 15 residues. CDR1 is MNHEY and CDR2 is SVGAGI in the germline V gene. The ends lost 6 bases at V and 5 bases at J; junction bases unmatched: 6. In nucleotides, the CDR3 is TGTGCCAGCAGAACACTAGCGGGGGGGAGGGAGACCCAGTACTTC. Amino acids: CASRTLAGGRETQYF.

The chain is built from TRBV4-3 and TRBJ2-7; D is perhaps TRBD1 (7 bases). Germline V gene lookup returns CDR1 LGHNA and CDR2 YSLEER. Trimming cost V 2 bases and J 6 bases, with 8 bases left between them. CDR3 length equals 12 residues. CDR3 sequence: CASSQQGGEQYF. CDR3 DNA: TGCGCCAGCAGCCAACAGGGGGGCGAGCAGTACTTC.

This clone was seen a single time. The V and J genes are TRBV5-4 and TRBJ2-7, with D perhaps matching TRBD1 (6 bases). Trimming shortened V by 0 bases and J by 2 bases, and 12 bases separated the two germline ends. The CDR3 spans 15 residues. Germline V gene data show CDR1 as SGHNT and CDR2 as YYREEE (reference sequence). CDR3: CASSLDREKTYEQYF. CDR3 in DNA: TGTGCCAGCAGCTTGGACAGGGAAAAAACCTACGAGCAGTACTTC.

The chain uses TRBV5-8 and TRBJ1-5; no clear D gene. Deletions cut 7 bases from V and 4 bases from J, with 12 bases between. There are 13 residues in the CDR3. The germline gives CDR1 SGHTS, CDR2 YDEGEE. CDR3 bases: TGTGCCAGCTGCTCATCAAGGAATCAGCCCCAGCATTTT. Protein sequence: CASCSSRNQPQHF.

In the case of this clone: The sample has other DNA sequences that encode this CDR3 too. The chain recombines TRBV5-1 with TRBJ1-6; TRBD1 matches at 7 bases. V was pared by 0 bases and J by 8 bases, with 5 bases of the junction left unmatched. Germline loops: CDR1 SGHRS, CDR2 YFSETQ. CDR3 length equals 15 residues. The CDR3 spells CASSLEGQSYSPLHF. The CDR3 DNA is TGCGCCAGCAGCTTGGAGGGACAGAGCTATTCACCCCTCCACTTT.

This clone was seen a handful of times. The chain links TRBV6-6 to TRBJ1-2, with D perhaps matching TRBD1 (6 bases). Trimming stripped 6 bases from V and 2 bases from J, with 13 bases between. The CDR3 runs 14 residues. CDR1 and CDR2 (germline): MNHNY, SVGAGI (reference sequence). The CDR3 here is CASSTTGPNYGYTF. CDR3 in DNA: TGTGCCAGCAGCACGACAGGTCCCAACTATGGCTACACCTTC.

The chain employs TRBV5-5 and TRBJ2-4; D gene uncertain. The germline gives CDR1 SGHKS, CDR2 YYEKEE (reference sequence). V was shortened by 3 bases and J by 0 bases, with 13 bases between the two germline ends. The CDR3 consists of 16 residues. CDR3 DNA: TGTGCCAGCAGCTGGATGGATCGGCTAGCCAAAAACATTCAGTACTTC. This encodes CASSWMDRLAKNIQYF.

This clone was detected only a few times. The sample contains more than one DNA sequence encoding this CDR3. CDR3 residues: CASSDGRNSNQPQHF. Here the CDR3 DNA reads TGTGCCAGCAGTGACGGGCGAAATAGCAATCAGCCCCAGCATTTT. The V and J genes are TRBV2 and TRBJ1-5; D unclear. CDR1 is SNHLY and CDR2 is FYNNEI in the germline V gene. The CDR3 extends over 15 amino acids. The ends were cut back, 3 bases at V and 0 bases at J, with 9 bases in the middle.

The V gene is TRBV6-5, the J gene TRBJ2-2; D is unclear. The CDR3 covers 14 residues. V lost 5 bases to trimming and J lost 3 bases, with 10 bases between them. In germline, CDR1 is MNHEY, CDR2 SVGAGI. In DNA, the CDR3 is TGTGCCAGCAGTCAGTCCTACGACACCGGGGAGCTGTTTTTT. Encoded protein: CASSQSYDTGELFF.

The V call is TRBV10-3, the J call TRBJ2-1; D assignment may be TRBD1 or TRBD2 (5 bases each). Between the trimmed V and J ends, which lost 8 bases and 4 bases, there was a span of 18 bases. CDR1 and CDR2 from the germline V gene are ENHRY and SYGVKD. This CDR3 has 15 amino acids. The CDR3 region is CAIGAGSGRYNEQFF. In DNA, the CDR3 is TGTGCCATCGGGGCGGGTTCGGGTAGGTACAATGAGCAGTTCTTC.

This chain uses TRBV2 with TRBJ1-5, with 7 nucleotides matching TRBD1. The CDR3 extends over 15 amino acids. Germline V gene lookup returns CDR1 SNHLY and CDR2 FYNNEI. The ends lost 7 bases at V and 3 bases at J; junction bases unmatched: 9. The CDR3 DNA is TGTGCCAGCAACTTTGGACAGGCACACAATCAGCCCCAGCATTTT. Amino acid sequence: CASNFGQAHNQPQHF.

The chain is built from TRBV7-9 and TRBJ1-5; 7 nucleotides align to TRBD1. CDR3 length equals 15 residues. Trimming removed 1 base from V and 9 bases from J; junction bases left unmatched: 9. Germline V gene data show CDR1 as SEHNR and CDR2 as FQNEAQ (reference sequence). The CDR3 nucleotides are TGTGCCAGCAGCTTAGAGGGGACAGTGAGTGCGCCCCAGCATTTT. This gives the protein CASSLEGTVSAPQHF.